The present T cell receptor beta chain was sequenced within a study of molecular identifiers for immune sequencing clone quantification. TCRdb reprocessed the PCR reads with MiXCR, giving one entry per CDR3 protein. The sample gives hundreds of thousands of distinct CDR3 sequences, over 25% of which show up once; 0.78% is in the top ten. J gave up 1 base and V 5 bases, and 6 bases lay outside the gene matches. This CDR3 is built from 15 residues. Germline V lookup: CDR1 SEHNR, CDR2 FQNEAQ (reference sequence). This clonotype has at least ten counts. Sequencing used naive CD8+ T cells from blood, with Jurkat cell RNA spiked in. Subset defined: FACS-sorted CD8+CD4-CCR7+CD45RA+ naive T cells. This TCR was sampled from a human donor in good health. Some libraries in this study had Jurkat cell RNA spiked in. V usage is TRBV7-9 and J usage is TRBJ2-3; 7 bases agree with TRBD1. In nucleotides, the CDR3 is TGTGCCAGCAGCAAGACAGGGTCGGGCACAGATACGCAGTATTTT. Its protein is CASSKTGSGTDTQYF.